This TCR beta chain came from a study of T-cell memory formation after mild COVID-19. Findings and caveats of the study: Whether day 37 second-wave clones are SARS-CoV-2-specific was not confirmed. CD4+ bias marked clones expanding day 15 to 37, unlike balanced contracting clones. Detection of some responders pre-infection suggested pre-existing cross-reactive memory T cells participated.

About this clonotype: Its antigen is undetermined.

The CDR3 is made up of 15 amino acids. With V trimmed by 5 bases and J by 7 bases, 8 bases remained unmatched. Germline V gene sequence: CDR1 SGDLS, CDR2 YYNGEE. TCRdb passed the 5' RACE reads through MiXCR, listing each CDR3 protein once. The table has a few hundred thousand distinct CDR3 sequences, about 23% seen once. The sequenced material came from PBMCs or a T cell subset sorted from them (not recorded which). The sequence was obtained from an adult woman who had mild COVID-19 (a few samples of this study predate the infection). Cell type and time point are not known. The V call is TRBV9, the J call TRBJ2-2; 10 bases map to TRBD1. CDR3 residues: CASRLTGGADGELFF. In DNA form, the CDR3 reads TGTGCCAGCAGGTTGACAGGGGGCGCGGACGGGGAGCTGTTTTTT.